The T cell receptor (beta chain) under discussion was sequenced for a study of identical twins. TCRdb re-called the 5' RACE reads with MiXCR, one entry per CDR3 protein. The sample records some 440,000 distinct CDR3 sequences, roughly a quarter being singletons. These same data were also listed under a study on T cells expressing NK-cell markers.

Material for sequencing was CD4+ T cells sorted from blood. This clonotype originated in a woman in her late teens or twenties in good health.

CDR3 sequence reads: CSARGGGSVNEQFF. As DNA, the CDR3 is TGCAGTGCTAGAGGGGGGGGGTCGGTCAATGAGCAGTTCTTC. The chain joins TRBV20-1 to TRBJ2-1; 7 bases are shared with TRBD2. Germline V gives CDR1 DFQATT, CDR2 SNEGSKA (reference sequence). Trimming took 1 base from V and 6 from J; bases not matched to a gene: 6. This CDR3 comprises 14 residues.